This TCR beta chain was obtained from a study of blood T cell repertoires in COVID-19. About the research overall: COVID-19 samples from acute and convalescent phases originated in the United States, Italy and Spain.

In the authors' workflow: It was from reference gene primer amplification that nucleated cell counts were estimated. Profiling relied on immunoSEQ multiplex PCR, and the TCRdb table lists in-frame clones only, not all of them. For V, J and clone size, that table is used; D and trimming come from the DNA. Of over 450,000 clones listed, 85% to 90% are singletons. Trimming at V came to 3 bases and at J to 6 bases, leaving 7 bases not matched to a gene. Germline V gene data show CDR1 as LNHDA and CDR2 as SQIVND (reference sequence). CDR3 size: 14 residues. The chain joins TRBV19 to TRBJ1-2, with 7 nucleotides matching TRBD1. Sequencing was done on a sample of peripheral blood. This receptor was obtained from a woman aged 45 to 65 with COVID-19, enrolled during active disease. The CDR3 is CASSIDREPNGYTF. DNA for the CDR3: TGTGCCAGTAGTATCGACAGGGAGCCTAATGGCTACACCTTC.